This T cell receptor beta chain was recovered during a study of T cells in Graves' hyperthyroidism and ophthalmopathy. It was RNA transcripts that yielded the amplified TCR beta CDR3 regions. With the HTBI primer set, the TCR CDR3 went through a first round of RT-PCR. One entry per CDR3 protein results from TCRdb running MiXCR on the multiplex PCR reads. The table records 660,000 or so distinct CDR3 sequences, 45% of them present only once. Many counts were recorded for this clonotype. Germline CDR1 LGHNA, CDR2 YNFKEQ. Trimming took 1 base from V and 14 from J, leaving 12 bases between them. The CDR3 totals 13 residues.

Source material: peripheral blood or thyroid tissue (not recorded which). The TCR was taken from an adult man with Graves' disease, either hyperthyroidism or ophthalmopathy (not recorded which). This rearrangement joins TRBV4-2 to TRBJ1-6; D gene ambiguous. CDR3 DNA sequence: TGTGCCAGCAGCCAAGCCGCGTCCCTGGCCCTCCACTTT. Its translation is CASSQAASLALHF.